This T cell receptor beta chain appears in the sequencing data of a study of blood T cell repertoires in COVID-19. In the authors' methods: The authors estimated nucleated cell counts from reference gene primer amplification. TCRdb keeps only in-frame clones here, not all; method: immunoSEQ multiplex PCR. V, J and clone size are those of that table, while D and trimming were read from the DNA. The table lists hundreds of thousands of clones, roughly nine tenths of them singletons, with less than 1.2% in the top ten. In germline, CDR1 is SGHAT, CDR2 FQNNGV. This CDR3 has 13 amino acids. V lost 5 bases, J lost 5 bases, and 12 bases lay in between. Across 20 to 25 US areas, participants ranged in age from roughly 18 to 95 years. Participants had their cohort set by participant-reported clinical history. Cohort 3 recovery required two negative PCRs, clearance, or symptom resolution.

The chain has TRBV11-2 and TRBJ1-2; D may be TRBD1 (5 bases). Sequencing input: PBMCs or T cells enriched from blood (not recorded which). The TCR was taken from a man between 18 and 29 years old who had recovered from COVID-19. CDR3 residues: CASSPGGLYGYTF. The CDR3 DNA is TGTGCCAGCAGCCCCGGGGGACTATATGGCTACACCTTC.